The clone carrying this T cell receptor (beta chain) came up once. The data were produced by immunoSEQ multiplex PCR, yet TCRdb's version contains in-frame clones alone and is incomplete. The table shows some 140,000 clones, with around 82% occurring only once. This record comes from a study of blood T cell repertoires in COVID-19. The CDR3 length is 14 residues. V lost 7 bases to trimming and J lost 5 bases; unmatched junction nucleotides: 8. Germline V lookup: CDR1 MDHEN, CDR2 SYDVKM. The sequenced sample consisted of PBMCs or T cells enriched from blood (not recorded which). The genes are TRBV28 and TRBJ1-5; TRBD1 matches at 7 bases. The clonotype was recovered from a middle-aged man with acute COVID-19. For the CDR3, the DNA is TGTGCCAGCACCCTCCTACAGGGGTATCAGCCCCAGCATTTT. Protein sequence: CASTLLQGYQPQHF.